This entry lists 27 T cell receptor beta chains sequenced from one sample in a study of T cell changes during pregnancy in multiple sclerosis (dated by TCRdb to between 2018 and 2021). To prepare the library, the immunoSEQ multiplex PCR assay was applied. TCRdb took over this immuneACCESS table, retaining in-frame rearrangements with V and J assigned. Such tables are incomplete; in checked studies, under half of the missing clones stem from an unresolved V gene, and the remainder is unexplained. The sample table holds about 87,000 clones, of which just under 95% were seen once. The ten biggest clones cover around 1.4% of the sample. Sequencing used peripheral blood, obtained in the third trimester of pregnancy. Every receptor here comes from a female donor in good health, enrolled as a control in a pregnancy study.

J is TRBJ2-5 and V is TRBV7-2; a weak D match, TRBD1 (6 bases). With 7 bases removed from V and 5 bases from J, the gap between germline ends came to 23 bases. CDR1 and CDR2 (germline): SGHTA, FQGNSA. The CDR3 is 16 residues long. The CDR3 bases are TGTGCCAGCAACCCCATGGCAGGGGCCCCTATGGAGACCCAGTACTTC. It is translated as CASNPMAGAPMETQYF. The full variable domain, in which reference TRBV7-2 and TRBJ2-5 provide the parts outside the CDR3, is GAGVSQSPSNKVTEKGKDVELRCDPISGHTALYWYRQSLGQGLEFLIYFQGNSAPDKSGLPSDRFSAERTGGSVSTLTIQRTQQEDSAVYLCASNPMAGAPMETQYFGPGTRLLVL.

The chain joins TRBV7-2 to TRBJ2-5; a weak D match, TRBD2 (5 bases). Per germline, CDR1 SGHTA and CDR2 FQGNSA. This CDR3 spans 14 amino acids. The germline V and J ends were trimmed by 3 bases and 2 bases, with 10 bases remaining between them. The CDR3: CASSFRTVQETQYF. CDR3 coding DNA: TGTGCCAGCAGCTTTAGGACTGTGCAAGAGACCCAGTACTTC.

This chain's CDR3 is CASSTDRGGEQFF. Here the CDR3 DNA reads TGTGCCAGTAGTACGGACAGGGGAGGCGAGCAGTTCTTC. The chain has TRBV19 and TRBJ2-1, with 9 nucleotides matching TRBD1. The CDR3 totals 13 residues. Per the germline V gene, CDR1 is LNHDA and CDR2 is SQIVND (reference sequence). Trimming at V came to 4 bases and at J to 10 bases, leaving 5 bases not matched to a gene.

V is TRBV2 and J is TRBJ2-2, with D maybe TRBD1 (5 bases). The CDR3 has 15 residues. V lost 2 bases to trimming and J lost 1 base, with 8 bases between them. Per the germline V gene, CDR1 is SNHLY and CDR2 is FYNNEI. CDR3 in DNA: TGTGCCAGCAGTGAACCCAGGGTGAACACCGGGGAGCTGTTTTTT. Protein sequence: CASSEPRVNTGELFF. Variable domain in full (rest from reference TRBV2 and TRBJ2-2): EPEVTQTPSHQVTQMGQEVILRCVPISNHLYFYWYRQILGQKVEFLVSFYNNEISEKSEIFDDQFSVERPDGSNFTLKIRSTKLEDSAMYFCASSEPRVNTGELFFGEGSRLTVL.

The chain employs TRBV4-1 and TRBJ2-5; TRBD2 agrees at 9 bases. The germline CDR1 and CDR2 sequences are MGHRA and YSYEKL. CDR3 length: 13 residues. Germline trimming cut 4 bases from V and 5 bases from J; bases unmatched to any gene: 2. CDR3 region: CASSPSGMETQYF. The DNA of the CDR3 is TGCGCCAGCAGCCCTAGCGGGATGGAGACCCAGTACTTC.

The V gene is TRBV6-1, the J gene TRBJ1-3; 7 positions match TRBD1. CDR1 and CDR2 from the germline V gene are MNHNS and SASEGT. This CDR3 comprises 15 residues. Trimming cost V 6 bases and J 2 bases; bases outside gene matches: 7. CDR3 residues: CASRGGQTAGNTIYF. In DNA, the CDR3 is TGTGCCAGCAGGGGGGGACAGACCGCTGGAAACACCATATATTTT.

In this sample, this clone turned up a few times. The chain joins TRBV28 to TRBJ1-1; tentatively, D is TRBD1 (5 bases). Trimming pared 2 bases from V and 6 bases from J, leaving 10 bases between. The V gene's germline CDR1 is MDHEN and CDR2 SYDVKM. The CDR3 has 13 amino acids. Here the CDR3 reads CASSLGGVSEAFF. In DNA, the CDR3 is TGTGCCAGCAGTTTAGGAGGGGTTTCTGAAGCTTTCTTT.

On this clone itself: Other DNA variants within this sample encode the same CDR3. V usage is TRBV4-1 and J usage is TRBJ2-3; D unclear. Germline V lookup: CDR1 MGHRA, CDR2 YSYEKL. The V end lost 1 base, the J end lost 0 bases, and 8 bases lay between the germline ends. There are 15 residues in the CDR3. The CDR3, as DNA: TGCGCCAGCAGCCAAGTTCCAGGTAGCACAGATACGCAGTATTTT. The encoded protein is CASSQVPGSTDTQYF.

The CDR3 nucleotides are TGTGCCAGCAGAGATACTTCCTACAATGAGCAGTTCTTC. Residues: CASRDTSYNEQFF. V and J are TRBV27 and TRBJ2-1, with D uncertain. The CDR3 contains 13 residues. Germline V gene lookup returns CDR1 MNHEY and CDR2 SMNVEV (reference sequence). Trimming took 6 bases from V and 1 from J, leaving 7 bases between them.

V usage is TRBV29-1 and J usage is TRBJ1-6; TRBD1 matches 8 bases. The junction had 5 bases not matched to a gene; V was cut back by 7 bases and J by 6 bases. Germline assignment: CDR1 SQVTM and CDR2 ANQGSEA. This CDR3 is built from 13 residues. The CDR3 here is CSAPDRGNSPLHF. CDR3 in DNA: TGCAGCGCCCCAGACAGGGGTAATTCACCCCTCCACTTT.

The chain combines TRBV7-9 with TRBJ2-1; D is undetermined. CDR3 size: 15 residues. The V gene's germline CDR1 is SEHNR and CDR2 FQNEAQ (reference sequence). V dropped 5 bases and J dropped 3 bases, with 14 bases sitting between them. The DNA of the CDR3 is TGTGCCAGCAGCGCGTCGAACAGCCTCTACAATGAGCAGTTCTTC. Protein product: CASSASNSLYNEQFF.

A word on this clone: This CDR3 is also generated by other DNA sequences in the sample. V is TRBV5-1 and J is TRBJ1-1; possible D gene TRBD1, 5 bases. Germline V gene lookup returns CDR1 SGHRS and CDR2 YFSETQ. Trimming took off 4 bases at V and 0 bases at J, with 13 bases between the two ends. The CDR3 length is 15 residues. CDR3 sequence reads: CASSRGGNMNTEAFF. The CDR3 coding sequence is TGCGCCAGCAGCAGGGGCGGAAACATGAACACTGAAGCTTTCTTT.

This sequence joins TRBV5-4 and TRBJ2-7, with a weak D call TRBD2 (5 bases). V was trimmed by 4 bases and J by 3 bases, leaving 14 bases between them. The length of the CDR3 is 14 residues. The germline CDR1 and CDR2 sequences are SGHNT and YYREEE (reference sequence). CDR3 nucleotides: TGTGCCAGCAGCCGCGGAGGCAACCGCTACGAGCAGTACTTC. Translated: CASSRGGNRYEQYF.

The V gene is TRBV29-1, the J gene TRBJ1-2; TRBD1 aligns across 11 bases. Germline V gives CDR1 SQVTM, CDR2 ANQGSEA. The junction had 5 bases not matched to a gene; V was cut back by 6 bases and J by 8 bases. The length of the CDR3 is 12 residues. The CDR3 DNA is TGCAGCGTGGTGGGACAGGGGGTAGGCTACACCTTC. Its protein product is CSVVGQGVGYTF.

The rearrangement joins TRBV30 to TRBJ1-6; no definite D call. The CDR3 has 14 residues. V was pared by 8 bases and J by 5 bases, with 16 bases between. Germline-derived CDR1 and CDR2 are GTSNPN and SVGIG (reference sequence). The CDR3 spells CARGPESNNSPLHF. CDR3 DNA sequence: TGTGCCCGCGGGCCGGAGTCGAATAATTCACCCCTCCACTTT.

The chain links TRBV4-2 to TRBJ1-3; TRBD1 agrees at 8 bases. J was trimmed by 2 bases and V by 0 bases; bases with no gene match: 6. The germline CDR1 and CDR2 sequences are LGHNA and YNFKEQ. The CDR3 covers 17 residues. The CDR3 is CASSQDFGQGTGNTIYF. The CDR3, as DNA: TGTGCCAGCAGCCAAGATTTTGGACAGGGAACTGGAAACACCATATATTTT.

This sequence joins TRBV5-1 and TRBJ2-7, with 9 nucleotides matching TRBD1. The CDR3 totals 13 residues. From germline, CDR1 is SGHRS and CDR2 YFSETQ. J was trimmed by 5 bases and V by 7 bases; bases with no gene match: 7. The CDR3 reads CASGEQGADEQYF. For the CDR3, the DNA is TGCGCCAGCGGCGAACAGGGGGCGGACGAGCAGTACTTC.

This clone showed up just once. The V call is TRBV7-8, the J call TRBJ2-1, with a tentative D call TRBD2 (5 bases). With 4 bases removed from V and 2 bases from J, the gap between germline ends came to 12 bases. Germline CDR1 and CDR2: SGHVS and FQNEAQ. The CDR3 consists of 15 residues. CDR3 loop: CASSSISDPYNEQFF. The CDR3 nucleotides are TGTGCCAGCAGCTCAATTAGCGACCCCTACAATGAGCAGTTCTTC. The full variable domain, its missing parts supplied by reference TRBV7-8 and TRBJ2-1, is GAGVSQSPRYKVAKRGQDVALRCDPISGHVSLFWYQQALGQGPEFLTYFQNEAQLDKSGLPSDRFFAERPEGSVSTLKIQRTQQEDSAVYLCASSSISDPYNEQFFGPGTRLTVL.

This chain uses TRBV2 with TRBJ2-1; 9 bases are a match to TRBD2. This CDR3 has 14 amino acids. V lost 6 bases to trimming and J lost 5 bases; unmatched junction nucleotides: 5. CDR1 is SNHLY, CDR2 FYNNEI, per germline. For the CDR3, the DNA is TGTGCCAGCAGGAGAGGACTAGCGAACAATGAGCAGTTCTTC. Protein sequence: CASRRGLANNEQFF.

The rearrangement links TRBV7-9 to TRBJ2-1; 7 bases fit TRBD2. V shed 1 base and J 12 bases; nucleotides not matched to a gene: 6. The V gene's germline CDR1 is SEHNR and CDR2 FQNEAQ (reference sequence). The CDR3 runs 13 residues. The DNA for the CDR3 is TGTGCCAGCAGCTTAGGACTAGCCGATAGGCAGTTCTTC. The encoded protein is CASSLGLADRQFF.

The genes are TRBV5-1 and TRBJ2-7, with 10 positions matching TRBD2. Germline CDR1 and CDR2: SGHRS and YFSETQ. The CDR3 contains 16 residues. Unmatched junction bases numbered 5, after V lost 0 bases and J lost 2 bases. CDR3 sequence (DNA): TGCGCCAGCAGCTTGGGCTCTAGCGGGGGCCCCTACGAGCAGTACTTC. This encodes CASSLGSSGGPYEQYF.

V and J are TRBV7-7 and TRBJ2-5; 7 positions agree with TRBD2. Germline V gene lookup returns CDR1 SSHAT and CDR2 FNYEAQ (reference sequence). This CDR3 region has 13 residues. The CDR3, as DNA: TGTGCTAGCGCTTTAGGGGAGGGTGAGACCCAGTACTTC. This translates into CASALGEGETQYF. Variable domain in full (rest from reference TRBV7-7 and TRBJ2-5): GAGVSQSPRYKVTKRGQDVTLRCDPISSHATLYWYQQALGQGPEFLTYFNYEAQPDKSGLPSDRFSAERPEGSISTLTIQRTEQRDSAMYRCASALGEGETQYFGPGTRLLVL.

The chain combines TRBV28 with TRBJ2-1, with TRBD2 matching over 13 bases. The CDR3 is 17 residues long. J lost 6 bases, V lost 3 bases, and 8 bases had no gene match. Germline CDR1 and CDR2: MDHEN and SYDVKM. As DNA, the CDR3 is TGTGCCAGCAGTTTTTCCCGAACTAGCGGGAGGGCCAATGAGCAGTTCTTC. Protein: CASSFSRTSGRANEQFF.

This clone was seen a few times. The chain joins TRBV25-1 to TRBJ1-1; D is ambiguous. This CDR3 is 13 amino acids long. Per the germline V gene, CDR1 is MGHDK and CDR2 is SYGVNS. Between the trimmed V and J ends, which lost 1 base and 1 base, there was a span of 4 bases. The CDR3 is CASSEFQNTEAFF. For the CDR3, the DNA is TGTGCCAGCAGTGAATTCCAGAACACTGAAGCTTTCTTT.

The chain employs TRBV6-5 and TRBJ2-1; D uncertain. This CDR3 is built from 12 residues. Trimming removed 2 bases from V and 6 bases from J, with 5 bases in between. Germline V gene lookup returns CDR1 MNHEY and CDR2 SVGAGI. DNA of the CDR3: TGTGCCAGCAGTTACGGCGGCAATGAGCAGTTCTTC. This translates into CASSYGGNEQFF.

The chain links TRBV6-5 to TRBJ1-5; D uncertain. Trimming took 0 bases from V and 7 from J, leaving 7 bases between them. The CDR3 has 13 residues. Germline CDR1 MNHEY, CDR2 SVGAGI. The CDR3 DNA sequence: TGTGCCAGCAGTTACTCGCTAAAACAGCCCCAGCATTTT. Protein product: CASSYSLKQPQHF.

The chain uses TRBV9 and TRBJ1-3, with D unclear. CDR3 length: 13 amino acids. The germline gives CDR1 SGDLS, CDR2 YYNGEE. The chain's CDR3 is CATTRNSGNTIYF. The CDR3 DNA follows: TGTGCTACGACTCGGAACTCTGGAAACACCATATATTTT.